Listed below are T cell receptor beta chains from one sample, sequenced in a study of blood T cells in healthy people across ages. TCRdb re-analysed the 5' RACE reads in MiXCR, keeping a single row per CDR3 protein. The sample yields around 800,000 distinct CDR3 sequences, 35% to 50% seen once. Specimen: blood. All receptors come from an elderly man in good health. CDR3s include the opening cysteine and the closing phenylalanine or tryptophan. A D gene is named only where the DNA matches it firmly. Clone size is shown for a subset of rows, as once, few, many or a class of expanded clone.

NA	NA	TRBV20-1	TRBJ2-3	CSADGRTTPKGGYTQYF	TGCAGTGCTGATGGGAGGACTACCCCAAAAGGGGGTTATACGCAGTATTTT
NA	NA	TRBV6-5	TRBJ2-7	CASSDQGMSSYEQYF	TGTGCCAGCAGCGATCAAGGGATGAGCTCCTACGAGCAGTACTTC
NA	NA	TRBV7-2	TRBJ1-4	CASSLDWGGNEKLFF	TGTGCCAGCAGCTTAGATTGGGGGGGGAATGAAAAACTGTTTTTT
NA	NA	TRBV18	TRBJ2-7	CASSPLGRISEQYF	TGTGCCAGCTCACCTCTCGGACGCATTTCAGAGCAGTACTTC
NA	NA	TRBV11-3	TRBJ2-2	CASSLVGRYPGELFF	TGTGCCAGCAGCTTAGTCGGCAGGTACCCCGGGGAGCTGTTTTTT
NA	few	TRBV12-3/TRBV12-4	TRBJ1-5	CASSFAESNQPQHF	TGTGCCAGCAGTTTTGCGGAGAGCAATCAGCCCCAGCATTTT
TRBD1	few	TRBV29-1	TRBJ2-5	CSVLGIQGKPYNEQYF	TGCAGCGTCCTGGGTATACAGGGGAAGCCGTACAATGAGCAGTACTTC
NA	few	TRBV7-9	TRBJ1-4	CASSSTPGRAEKLFF	TGTGCCAGCAGCTCGACCCCGGGTAGGGCTGAAAAACTGTTTTTT
NA	NA	TRBV2	TRBJ1-2	CASSVGLDYGYTF	TGTGCCAGCAGTGTCGGGTTGGACTATGGCTACACCTTC
NA	NA	TRBV19	TRBJ1-1	CASSKGSGGTEAFF	TGTGCCAGTAGTAAGGGCAGCGGGGGCACTGAAGCTTTCTTT
TRBD2	few	TRBV4-1	TRBJ2-3	CASSQEGGSGRVDTQYF	TGCGCCAGCAGCCAAGAGGGTGGTAGCGGGAGAGTGGATACGCAGTATTTT
NA	NA	TRBV14	TRBJ2-4	CASSPLSGDVNIQYF	TGTGCCAGCAGCCCTCTTAGCGGCGATGTAAACATTCAGTACTTC
NA	NA	TRBV20-1	TRBJ2-1	CSALDGGKPSHNEQFF	TGCAGTGCTCTAGACGGTGGGAAGCCCTCCCACAATGAGCAGTTCTTC
NA	NA	TRBV9	TRBJ1-3	CASSAVDTDSGNTIYF	TGTGCCAGCAGCGCCGTCGACACCGACTCTGGAAACACCATATATTTT
NA	NA	TRBV21-1	TRBJ2-7	CASSKGLGFYEQYF	TGTGCCAGCAGCAAAGGTCTGGGTTTCTACGAGCAGTACTTC
NA	few	TRBV6-5	TRBJ2-2	CASSYTRSGTGELFF	TGTGCCAGCAGTTACACAAGGTCGGGCACCGGGGAGCTGTTTTTT
NA	few	TRBV27	TRBJ2-1	CASSFVTPYNEQFF	TGTGCCAGCAGTTTTGTCACCCCCTACAATGAGCAGTTCTTC
TRBD2	NA	TRBV7-2	TRBJ2-1	CASSLGLAGYEQFF	TGTGCCAGCAGCTTAGGGCTAGCGGGGTATGAGCAGTTCTTC
NA	NA	TRBV5-6	TRBJ2-1	CASSPRDVSYNEQFF	TGTGCCAGCAGCCCACGGGACGTCTCCTACAATGAGCAGTTCTTC
NA	NA	TRBV7-2	TRBJ2-1	CASSLGMNNEQFF	TGTGCCAGCAGCTTAGGTATGAACAATGAGCAGTTCTTC
NA	few	TRBV14	TRBJ1-2	CASSQMAGQGYGYTF	TGTGCCAGCAGCCAGATGGCGGGACAAGGCTATGGCTACACCTTC
NA	many	TRBV9	TRBJ2-3	CASSAGVGPTDTQYF	TGTGCCAGCAGCGCGGGGGTGGGGCCAACAGATACGCAGTATTTT
TRBD2	NA	TRBV11-1	TRBJ2-7	CASSFLGTSGSSYEQYF	TGTGCCAGCAGCTTCCTCGGGACTAGCGGATCCTCCTACGAGCAGTACTTC
TRBD2	few	TRBV7-6	TRBJ2-7	CASSLPGLAPVSEQYF	TGTGCCAGCAGCTTGCCCGGACTAGCGCCCGTCTCGGAGCAGTACTTC
NA	few	TRBV27	TRBJ2-7	CASSPEAGSGREQYF	TGTGCCAGCAGTCCAGAGGCGGGTAGTGGCCGCGAGCAGTACTTC
NA	few	TRBV29-1	TRBJ1-5	CSVGGGDGQPQHF	TGCAGCGTTGGAGGGGGGGATGGTCAGCCCCAGCATTTT
TRBD1	NA	TRBV28	TRBJ1-2	CASSSDRGLSGYTF	TGTGCCAGCAGTTCGGACAGGGGTTTATCTGGCTACACCTTC
NA	few	TRBV24-1	TRBJ2-3	CATTGVAGQGDTDTQYF	TGTGCCACCACCGGAGTGGCGGGACAAGGTGATACAGATACGCAGTATTTT
TRBD1	NA	TRBV7-9	TRBJ2-7	CASSFLLGTATYEQYF	TGTGCCAGCAGCTTTTTATTGGGGACAGCGACCTACGAGCAGTACTTC
TRBD2	NA	TRBV2	TRBJ2-5	CASSEEGGSGETQYF	TGTGCCAGCAGTGAAGAGGGCGGGAGCGGCGAGACCCAGTACTTC
NA	NA	TRBV7-2	TRBJ2-5	CASSLDLYGEQYF	TGTGCCAGCAGCTTGGACTTGTATGGGGAGCAGTACTTC
TRBD1	NA	TRBV4-3	TRBJ1-2	CASSQQAGGSNYVYTF	TGCGCCAGCAGCCAACAGGCAGGGGGGAGCAACTATGTCTACACCTTC
NA	NA	TRBV5-1	TRBJ1-6	CASSLEGRTGHNSPPHF	TGCGCCAGCAGCTTGGAGGGCAGGACCGGTCACAATTCACCCCCCCACTTT
NA	NA	TRBV20-1	TRBJ2-3	CSATLQSGTDTQYF	TGCAGTGCGACACTCCAAAGTGGCACAGATACGCAGTATTTT
TRBD1	few	TRBV30	TRBJ2-7	CAWTLDRGPYEQYF	TGTGCCTGGACCCTGGACAGGGGGCCCTACGAGCAGTACTTC
TRBD1	NA	TRBV3-1	TRBJ2-7	CASSQEPGQVYEQYF	TGTGCCAGCAGCCAAGAGCCGGGACAGGTGTACGAGCAGTACTTC
TRBD1	few	TRBV20-1	TRBJ2-7	CSARDQTGSHEQYF	TGCAGTGCTAGAGACCAGACAGGGTCCCACGAGCAGTACTTC
NA	NA	TRBV7-2	TRBJ2-7	CASRKQGRLHEQYF	TGTGCCAGCAGAAAACAGGGACGGCTACACGAGCAGTACTTC
NA	NA	TRBV29-1	TRBJ2-3	CSVEGLSSTDTQYF	TGCAGCGTTGAAGGCCTATCTAGCACAGATACGCAGTATTTT
TRBD2	once	TRBV7-2	TRBJ2-5	CASRLAGGRLKETQYF	TGTGCCAGCAGACTAGCGGGAGGGCGGTTAAAAGAGACCCAGTACTTC
NA	once	TRBV28	TRBJ2-3	CASGLTEQDRTDTQYF	TGTGCCAGCGGTTTAACTGAACAGGACCGCACAGATACGCAGTATTTT
NA	NA	TRBV19	TRBJ2-2	CASQRTPNTGELFF	TGTGCCAGCCAACGGACACCGAACACCGGGGAGCTGTTTTTT
NA	NA	TRBV28	TRBJ2-7	CASSFGDTNEQYF	TGTGCCAGCAGTTTTGGGGACACTAACGAGCAGTACTTC
NA	NA	TRBV6-1	TRBJ2-7	CASSGSTYEQYF	TGTGCCAGCAGTGGCAGTACCTACGAGCAGTACTTC
NA	NA	TRBV24-1	TRBJ2-5	CATSVSRPGEETQYF	TGTGCCACCAGTGTCTCACGCCCCGGGGAAGAGACCCAGTACTTC
TRBD2	NA	TRBV7-2	TRBJ2-2	CASSSRTSGGPSRGELFF	TGTGCCAGCAGCTCTAGGACTAGCGGGGGGCCATCCCGCGGGGAGCTGTTTTTT
NA	NA	TRBV4-2	TRBJ2-3	CASSYTVDRTDTQYF	TGTGCCAGCAGCTATACGGTCGACCGCACAGATACGCAGTATTTT
NA	NA	TRBV20-1	TRBJ2-7	CSATTASYEQYF	TGCAGTGCCACGACAGCTTCCTACGAGCAGTACTTC
NA	NA	TRBV12-3/TRBV12-4	TRBJ2-1	CASSLAVGGGPYNEQFF	TGTGCCAGCAGTTTAGCGGTTGGAGGGGGCCCCTACAATGAGCAGTTCTTC
NA	NA	TRBV5-1	TRBJ2-7	CASSLVGGAYNEQYF	TGCGCCAGCAGCTTGGTTGGCGGGGCTTACAATGAGCAGTACTTC
TRBD2	NA	TRBV6-2/TRBV6-3	TRBJ2-7	CASSYRGGVDEQYF	TGTGCCAGCAGTTACCGCGGGGGGGTCGACGAGCAGTACTTC
NA	NA	TRBV10-3	TRBJ2-3	CAISEPSAYSTDTQYF	TGTGCCATCAGTGAGCCTAGCGCATACAGCACAGATACGCAGTATTTT
TRBD2	many	TRBV12-3/TRBV12-4	TRBJ2-3	CASSSGLAGSTDTQYF	TGTGCCAGCAGCTCGGGACTAGCGGGGAGCACAGATACGCAGTATTTT